This T cell receptor beta chain was sequenced during a study of CD8 T cells in ankylosing spondylitis. General study findings and limits: Several of the motif variants were reported before in synovial fluid and blood from reactive arthritis.

Of note for this clonotype: Its antigen is undetermined. Given a much more abundant clone one base away, this may be a read error.

TCRdb itself ran the 5' RACE reads through MiXCR, one entry per CDR3 protein. The table has roughly 200,000 distinct CDR3 sequences, under 30% seen once. V gave up 9 bases and J gave up 8 bases, with 16 bases separating them. Germline CDR1 reads MDHEN; CDR2 reads SYDVKM. The CDR3 spans 12 residues. The sample was blood, either unsorted or a sorted T cell fraction (not recorded which). The chain couples TRBV28 to TRBJ2-5; D remains ambiguous. The sequence derives from a male donor with ankylosing spondylitis or in good health (not recorded which). CDR3 sequence (DNA): TGTGCCAGAAGTCCACGAGAAAACACCCAGTACTTC. Amino acids: CARSPRENTQYF.